This paragraph covers one TCR beta chain sequence. These data are taken from a study of T cell responses to AZD1222 COVID-19 vaccine. Study background: Samples with a second dose at about 4 or about 12 weeks were pooled together.

The method was immunoSEQ multiplex PCR; TCRdb's version includes in-frame clones alone and lacks a portion of them. The top ten clones hold around 15% of a sample with fewer than 150,000 clones, about 90% of them seen once. Trimming pared 8 bases from V and 8 bases from J, leaving 15 bases between. Germline CDR1 reads MDHEN; CDR2 reads SYDVKM. CDR3 length: 13 residues. V and J are TRBV28 and TRBJ1-4; the D gene is possibly TRBD1 (5 bases). The sample in question was peripheral blood, obtained on day 0 of AZD1222 vaccination. The TCR was taken from an adult in good health. CDR3: CASRTGGGEKLFF. The CDR3 DNA sequence: TGTGCCAGCCGTACAGGTGGGGGGGAAAAACTGTTTTTT.